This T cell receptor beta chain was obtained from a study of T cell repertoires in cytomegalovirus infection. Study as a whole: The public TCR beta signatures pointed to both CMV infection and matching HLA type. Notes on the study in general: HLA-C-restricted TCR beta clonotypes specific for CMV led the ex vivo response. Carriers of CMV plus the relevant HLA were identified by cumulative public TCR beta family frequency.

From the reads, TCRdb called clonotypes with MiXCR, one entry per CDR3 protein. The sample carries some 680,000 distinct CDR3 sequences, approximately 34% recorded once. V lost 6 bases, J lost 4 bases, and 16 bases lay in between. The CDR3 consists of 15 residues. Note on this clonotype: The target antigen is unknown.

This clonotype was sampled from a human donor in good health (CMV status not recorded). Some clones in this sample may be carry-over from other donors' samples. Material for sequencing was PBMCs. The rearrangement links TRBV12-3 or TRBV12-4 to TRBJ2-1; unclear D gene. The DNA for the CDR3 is TGTGCCAGCAGGGTGACGGTCCGAAGGTACAATGAGCAGTTCTTC. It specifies CASRVTVRRYNEQFF.